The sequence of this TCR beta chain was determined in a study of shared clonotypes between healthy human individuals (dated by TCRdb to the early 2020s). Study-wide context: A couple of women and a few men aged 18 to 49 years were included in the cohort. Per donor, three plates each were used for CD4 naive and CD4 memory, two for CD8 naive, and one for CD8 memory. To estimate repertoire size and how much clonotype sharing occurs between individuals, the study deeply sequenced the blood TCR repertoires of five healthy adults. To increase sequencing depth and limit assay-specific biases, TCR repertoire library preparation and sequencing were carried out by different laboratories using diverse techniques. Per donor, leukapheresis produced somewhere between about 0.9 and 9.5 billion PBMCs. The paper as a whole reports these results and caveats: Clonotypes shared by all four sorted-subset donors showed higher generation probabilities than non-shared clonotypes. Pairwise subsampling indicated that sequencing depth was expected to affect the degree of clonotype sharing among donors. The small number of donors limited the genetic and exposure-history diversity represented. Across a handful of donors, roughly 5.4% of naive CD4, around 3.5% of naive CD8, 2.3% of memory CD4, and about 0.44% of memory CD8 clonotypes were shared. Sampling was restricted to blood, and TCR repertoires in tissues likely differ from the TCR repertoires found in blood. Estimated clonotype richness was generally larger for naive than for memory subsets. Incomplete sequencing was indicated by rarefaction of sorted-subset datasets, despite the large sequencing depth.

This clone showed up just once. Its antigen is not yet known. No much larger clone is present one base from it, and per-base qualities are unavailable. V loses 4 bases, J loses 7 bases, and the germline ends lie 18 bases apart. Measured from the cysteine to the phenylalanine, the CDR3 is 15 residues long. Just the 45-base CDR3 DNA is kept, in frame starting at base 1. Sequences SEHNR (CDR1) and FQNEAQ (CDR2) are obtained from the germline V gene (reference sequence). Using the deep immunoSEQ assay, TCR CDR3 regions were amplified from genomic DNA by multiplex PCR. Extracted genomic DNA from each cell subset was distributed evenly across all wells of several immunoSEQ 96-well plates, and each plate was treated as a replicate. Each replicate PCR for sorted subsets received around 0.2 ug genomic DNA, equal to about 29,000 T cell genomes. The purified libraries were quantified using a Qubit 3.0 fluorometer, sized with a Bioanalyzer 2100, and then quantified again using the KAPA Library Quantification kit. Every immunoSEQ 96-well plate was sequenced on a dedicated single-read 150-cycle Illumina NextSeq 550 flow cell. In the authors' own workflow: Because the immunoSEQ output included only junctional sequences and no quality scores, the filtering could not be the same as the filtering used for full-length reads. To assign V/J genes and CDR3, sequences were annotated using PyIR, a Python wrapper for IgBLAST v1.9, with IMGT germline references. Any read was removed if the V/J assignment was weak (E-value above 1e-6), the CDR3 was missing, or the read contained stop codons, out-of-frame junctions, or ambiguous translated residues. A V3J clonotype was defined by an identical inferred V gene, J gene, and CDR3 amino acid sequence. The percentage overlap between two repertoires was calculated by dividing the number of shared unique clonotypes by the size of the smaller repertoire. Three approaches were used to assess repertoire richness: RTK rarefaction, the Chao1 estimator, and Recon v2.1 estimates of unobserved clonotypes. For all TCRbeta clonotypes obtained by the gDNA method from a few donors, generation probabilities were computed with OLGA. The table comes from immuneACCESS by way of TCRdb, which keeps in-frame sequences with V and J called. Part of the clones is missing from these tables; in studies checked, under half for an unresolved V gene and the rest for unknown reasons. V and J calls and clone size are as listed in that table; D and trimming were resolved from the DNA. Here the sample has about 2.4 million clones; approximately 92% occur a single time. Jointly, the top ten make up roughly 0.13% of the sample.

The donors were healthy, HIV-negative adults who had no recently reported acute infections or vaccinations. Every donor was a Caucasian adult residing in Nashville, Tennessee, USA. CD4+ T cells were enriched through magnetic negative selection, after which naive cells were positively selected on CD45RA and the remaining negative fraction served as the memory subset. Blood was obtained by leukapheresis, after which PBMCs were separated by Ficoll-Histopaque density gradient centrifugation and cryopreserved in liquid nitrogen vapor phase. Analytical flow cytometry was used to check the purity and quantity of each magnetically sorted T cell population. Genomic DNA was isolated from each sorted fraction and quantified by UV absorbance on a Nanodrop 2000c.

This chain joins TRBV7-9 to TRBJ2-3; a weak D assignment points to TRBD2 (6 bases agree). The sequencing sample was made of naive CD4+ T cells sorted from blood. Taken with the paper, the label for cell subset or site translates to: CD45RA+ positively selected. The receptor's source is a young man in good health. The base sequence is TGTGCCAGCAGCTCCCAGGCGGGGAGTGGAAATACGCAGTATTTT. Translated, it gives CASSSQAGSGNTQYF.